This TCR beta chain was observed in a study of neurological immune-mediated disorders. cDNA synthesis was performed by 5'RACE with 10-nucleotide random UMIs. Sequencing runs each yielded over 160 million TCR-beta sequences from 15-18 subjects. A single record per CDR3 protein comes from TCRdb applying MiXCR to the 5' RACE reads. Among some 16,000 distinct CDR3 sequences, around 9.7% were seen once, and the ten largest hold over 40%. Points from the study as a whole: Subjects shared no identical expanded-clone CDR3 amino acid sequences, suggesting private TCR-beta repertoires in all groups.

This CDR3 has 15 residues. V was pared by 5 bases and J by 6 bases, with 11 bases of the junction left unmatched. Germline V gene lookup returns CDR1 DFQATT and CDR2 SNEGSKA (reference sequence). This clonotype was seen repeatedly, ten times or more. What it binds is not known. The cells used in sorted libraries, CD4+ or CD8+ T cells, numbered more than 850,000. This clonotype originated in a man aged 45-60 years in good health. The V gene is TRBV20-1, the J gene TRBJ2-1; 9 nucleotides agree with TRBD2. The material sequenced was CD8+ T cells from blood. The CDR3 DNA reads TGCAGTGCTGGGGGGGGGAAGCGGGAGGTCAATGAGCAGTTCTTC. Translating gives CSAGGGKREVNEQFF.